These 13 T cell receptor beta chains were all obtained from the same sample, sequenced in a study of T-cell memory formation after mild COVID-19. In TCRdb, the 5' RACE reads were re-called with MiXCR into one record per CDR3 protein. The table lists approximately 100,000 distinct CDR3 sequences, around 12% of them singletons, with around 26% in the top ten. Sequencing was carried out using PBMCs or a T cell subset sorted from them (not recorded which). Source of these receptors: an adult woman who had mild COVID-19 (a few samples of this study predate the infection). Cell type and time point are not known.

This clonotype was counted only a few times. The rearrangement uses TRBV20-1 and TRBJ2-7; TRBD2 is a possible D gene (6 bases). From germline, CDR1 is DFQATT and CDR2 SNEGSKA (reference sequence). The V gene lost 1 base and the J gene lost 3 bases, with 7 bases spanning the gap. There are 12 residues in the CDR3. CDR3 region: CSARAGGYEQYF. The CDR3 DNA sequence: TGCAGTGCTAGAGCCGGGGGCTACGAGCAGTACTTC.

V usage is TRBV9 and J usage is TRBJ2-1; 11 positions match TRBD2. Losses at the gene ends were 4 bases for V and 0 bases for J; bases not matched to a gene: 12. This CDR3 spans 19 amino acids. CDR1 is SGDLS, CDR2 YYNGEE, per germline. CDR3: CASSSTSGGPSSSYNEQFF. CDR3 in DNA: TGTGCCAGCAGCAGTACTAGCGGGGGACCATCTAGCTCCTACAATGAGCAGTTCTTC. The full variable domain, with the rest looked up from reference TRBV9 and TRBJ2-1, is DSGVTQTPKHLITATGQRVTLRCSPRSGDLSVYWYQQSLDQGLQFLIQYYNGEERAKGNILERFSAQQFPDLHSELNLSSLELGDSALYFCASSSTSGGPSSSYNEQFFGPGTRLTVL.

The V call is TRBV24-1, the J call TRBJ2-2; a possible D gene is TRBD1 (5 bases). The CDR3 runs 13 residues. Looked up from germline, CDR1 is KGHDR and CDR2 is SFDVKD. Trimming left V 4 bases short and J 7 bases short, with 9 bases between. In nucleotides, the CDR3 is TGTGCCACCAGTGACAGGGTCAACGGGGAGCTGTTTTTT. As protein: CATSDRVNGELFF.

This rearrangement joins TRBV29-1 to TRBJ2-7, with 9 bases lining up with TRBD2. With 7 bases clipped from V and 2 bases from J, the junction kept 12 bases outside the gene matches. Germline V lookup: CDR1 SQVTM, CDR2 ANQGSEA. The CDR3 covers 15 residues. CDR3 region: CSAVLSGRNAYEQYF. The DNA of the CDR3 is TGCAGCGCCGTTCTTAGCGGGAGAAATGCCTACGAGCAGTACTTC.

This clonotype was counted only a few times. The V and J genes are TRBV30 and TRBJ2-3; 9 nucleotides align to TRBD2. Germline V gene sequence: CDR1 GTSNPN, CDR2 SVGIG (reference sequence). The CDR3 length is 12 residues. The DNA of the CDR3 is TGTGCTTGCGGGGGGGCTCCAGATACGCAGTATTTT. Residues: CACGGAPDTQYF. The whole variable domain, filled in from reference TRBV30 and TRBJ2-3, reads SQTIHQWPATLVQPVGSPLSLECTVEGTSNPNLYWYRQAAGRGLQLLFYSVGIGQISSEVPQNLSASRPQDRQFILSSKKLLLSDSGFYLCACGGAPDTQYFGPGTRLTVL.

This clonotype showed up just a few times. The V gene is TRBV29-1, the J gene TRBJ2-7; 7 bases agree with TRBD2. The CDR3 covers 13 residues. The germline V gene has CDR1 SQVTM and CDR2 ANQGSEA. The V and J ends lost 5 bases and 0 bases, in that order; junction bases with no gene match: 4. Here the CDR3 DNA reads TGCAGCGTTCAGGTAGCGGGCTCCTACGAGCAGTACTTC. It encodes CSVQVAGSYEQYF.

This clonotype was detected a few times. The V call is TRBV5-1, the J call TRBJ2-3, with 14 bases identical to TRBD2. The CDR3 sequence is 17 residues long. J gave up 4 bases and V 4 bases, and 8 bases lay outside the gene matches. Germline V gene lookup returns CDR1 SGHRS and CDR2 YFSETQ. The CDR3 is CASSQGLAGASADTQYF. CDR3 coding DNA: TGCGCCAGCAGCCAGGGACTAGCGGGAGCAAGCGCAGATACGCAGTATTTT. Looking up the rest from reference TRBV5-1 and TRBJ2-3 gives the full variable domain: KAGVTQTPRYLIKTRGQQVTLSCSPISGHRSVSWYQQTPGQGLQFLFEYFSETQRNKGNFPGRFSGRQFSNSRSEMNVSTLELGDSALYLCASSQGLAGASADTQYFGPGTRLTVL.

This clonotype was observed a few times. This chain uses TRBV7-6 with TRBJ2-5, with 7 bases fitting TRBD2. Trimming cost V 4 bases and J 2 bases; bases outside gene matches: 4. There are 14 residues in the CDR3. Germline V gene lookup returns CDR1 SGHVS and CDR2 FNYEAQ. CDR3 amino acids: CASSYRDYQETQYF. Here the CDR3 DNA reads TGTGCCAGCAGCTACCGGGACTATCAAGAGACCCAGTACTTC.

This clonotype was recorded at least ten times. The chain employs TRBV7-9 and TRBJ2-7; maybe TRBD1 (5 bases). There are 15 residues in the CDR3. V lost 5 bases and J lost 2, with 16 bases in between. Per germline, CDR1 SEHNR and CDR2 FQNEAQ (reference sequence). The CDR3 DNA sequence: TGTGCCAGCAGCCAAGACAGTTTTGCTCCCTACGAGCAGTACTTC. It encodes CASSQDSFAPYEQYF. Supplemented by reference TRBV7-9 and TRBJ2-7, the full variable domain reads DTGVSQNPRHKITKRGQNVTFRCDPISEHNRLYWYRQTLGQGPEFLTYFQNEAQLEKSRLLSDRFSAERPKGSFSTLEIQRTEQGDSAMYLCASSQDSFAPYEQYFGPGTRLTVT.

This clonotype was seen ten or more times. The rearrangement links TRBV7-2 to TRBJ1-2; TRBD1 matches 7 bases. J lost 3 bases, V lost 1 base, and 8 bases had no gene match. CDR3 length: 16 amino acids. CDR1 and CDR2 from the germline V gene are SGHTA and FQGNSA. CDR3 sequence: CASSLEIGGGDYGYTF. In DNA, the CDR3 is TGTGCCAGCAGCTTAGAGATAGGGGGCGGAGACTATGGCTACACCTTC. Full variable domain (outside the CDR3, taken from reference TRBV7-2 and TRBJ1-2): GAGVSQSPSNKVTEKGKDVELRCDPISGHTALYWYRQSLGQGLEFLIYFQGNSAPDKSGLPSDRFSAERTGGSVSTLTIQRTQQEDSAVYLCASSLEIGGGDYGYTFGSGTRLTVV.

The rearrangement uses TRBV7-9 and TRBJ2-2; D gene uncertain. Trimming removed 5 bases at V and 5 bases at J, with 9 bases between. CDR1 SEHNR and CDR2 FQNEAQ come from the germline V gene (reference sequence). The CDR3 spans 13 residues. The CDR3 sequence is CASSPQETGELFF. The CDR3 nucleotides are TGTGCCAGCAGCCCTCAGGAAACCGGGGAGCTGTTTTTT.

This chain uses TRBV5-1 with TRBJ2-7; D may be TRBD1 (5 bases). In germline, CDR1 is SGHRS, CDR2 YFSETQ. This CDR3 has 13 residues. Trimming left V 6 bases short and J 9 bases short, with 19 bases between. As DNA, the CDR3 is TGCGCCAGCAATCGTGGGGCAGACTTTGTGCAGTACTTC. This gives the protein CASNRGADFVQYF.

The chain carries TRBV9 and TRBJ2-7; D is possibly TRBD1 or TRBD2 (5 bases each). There are 12 residues in the CDR3. Trimming cost V 7 bases and J 0 bases, with 8 bases left between them. Germline V lookup: CDR1 SGDLS, CDR2 YYNGEE. CDR3 protein: CASGDGSYEQYF. CDR3 DNA: TGTGCCAGCGGGGACGGCTCCTACGAGCAGTACTTC.